This T cell receptor beta chain was retrieved from a study of T cell responses to AZD1222 COVID-19 vaccine. This table comes from immunoSEQ multiplex PCR, and its TCRdb copy is limited to in-frame clones, with some not included. Among 95,000 to 150,000 clones listed, about 92% were seen once. This CDR3 contains 14 residues. Trimming removed 0 bases at V and 2 bases at J, with 7 bases between. The germline gives CDR1 SGHRS, CDR2 YFSETQ. Regarding this clone: Its antigen is undetermined.

Study-wide points: Baseline serology detected seropositivity in only six or seven AZD1222 recipients. Spike was spanned by vaccine-associated CD4 TCRs, with dominance at 160-218 and 743-854.

The sequence derives from an adult in good health. The rearrangement uses TRBV5-1 and TRBJ2-3; D is unclear. This specimen consisted of peripheral blood, obtained on day 0 of MenACWY control vaccination. The chain's CDR3 is CASSLGRYTDTQYF. The CDR3 region has the DNA TGCGCCAGCAGCTTGGGAAGATACACAGATACGCAGTATTTT.